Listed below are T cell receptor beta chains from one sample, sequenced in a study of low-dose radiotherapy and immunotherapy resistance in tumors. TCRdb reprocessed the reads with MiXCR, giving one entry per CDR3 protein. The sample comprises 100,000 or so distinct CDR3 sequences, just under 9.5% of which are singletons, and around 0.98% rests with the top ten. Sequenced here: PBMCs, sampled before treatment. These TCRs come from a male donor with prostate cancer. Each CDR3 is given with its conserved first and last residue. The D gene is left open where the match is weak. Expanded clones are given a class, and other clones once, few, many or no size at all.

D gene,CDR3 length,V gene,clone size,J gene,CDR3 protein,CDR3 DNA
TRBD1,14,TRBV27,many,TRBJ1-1,CASSPRTGGIEAFF,TGTGCCAGCAGTCCCCGGACAGGGGGCATTGAAGCTTTCTTT
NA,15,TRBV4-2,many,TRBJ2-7,CASSQDGKGPYEQYF,TGTGCCAGCAGCCAAGATGGAAAGGGCCCTTACGAGCAGTACTTC
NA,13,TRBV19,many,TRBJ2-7,CASSSDGTYEQYF,TGTGCCAGTAGTTCGGACGGGACCTACGAGCAGTACTTC
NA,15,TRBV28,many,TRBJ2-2,CASSLSQGRTGELFF,TGTGCCAGCAGTTTATCACAGGGCCGCACCGGGGAGCTGTTTTTT
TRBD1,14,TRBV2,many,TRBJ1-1,CASCGDRVGTEAFF,TGTGCCAGCTGCGGAGACAGGGTGGGCACTGAAGCTTTCTTT
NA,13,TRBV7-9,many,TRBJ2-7,CASTQQGLEEQYF,TGTGCCAGCACCCAACAGGGCCTTGAGGAGCAGTACTTC
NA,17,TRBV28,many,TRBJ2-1,CASSTKLHLPGSNEQFF,TGTGCCAGCAGTACAAAACTACACCTCCCCGGTTCAAATGAGCAGTTCTTC
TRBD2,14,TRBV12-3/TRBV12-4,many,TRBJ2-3,CASSPSGRVDTQYF,TGTGCCAGCAGCCCTAGCGGGAGAGTAGATACGCAGTATTTT
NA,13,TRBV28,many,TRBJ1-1,CASTGSPNTEAFF,TGTGCCAGCACAGGGTCCCCAAACACTGAAGCTTTCTTT
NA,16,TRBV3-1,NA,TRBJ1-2,CASSQEDTAPDYGYTF,TGTGCCAGCAGCCAAGAAGACACAGCCCCTGACTATGGCTACACCTTC
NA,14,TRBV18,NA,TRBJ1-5,CASSRQAPGQPQHF,TGTGCCAGCTCCCGGCAGGCCCCTGGGCAGCCCCAGCATTTT
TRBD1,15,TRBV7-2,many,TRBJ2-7,CASSLTGQGAYEQYF,TGTGCCAGCAGCTTAACGGGACAGGGGGCCTACGAGCAGTACTTC
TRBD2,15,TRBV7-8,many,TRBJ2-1,CASSPAGVPYNEQFF,TGTGCCAGCAGTCCAGCGGGAGTCCCCTACAATGAGCAGTTCTTC
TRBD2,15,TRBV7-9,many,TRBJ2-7,CASSFSGSMAYEQYF,TGTGCCAGCAGCTTTAGCGGGAGTATGGCCTACGAGCAGTACTTC
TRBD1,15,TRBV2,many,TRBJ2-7,CASSVSTGRTPQQYF,TGTGCCAGCAGTGTATCGACAGGGCGGACCCCTCAGCAGTACTTC
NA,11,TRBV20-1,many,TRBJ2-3,CSAPAGQRQYF,TGCAGTGCTCCTGCGGGGCAGAGGCAGTATTTT
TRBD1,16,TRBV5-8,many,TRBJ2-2,CASSPKGTAATGELFF,TGTGCCAGCAGCCCGAAAGGGACAGCCGCCACCGGGGAGCTGTTTTTT
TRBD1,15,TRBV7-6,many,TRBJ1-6,CASSTRTGGDSPLHF,TGTGCCAGCAGCACGCGGACAGGGGGGGATTCACCCCTCCACTTT
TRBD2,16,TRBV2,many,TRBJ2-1,CASSEGDGRAGNEQFF,TGTGCCAGCAGTGAAGGAGACGGGAGGGCCGGAAATGAGCAGTTCTTC
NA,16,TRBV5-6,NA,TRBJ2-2,CASSLGTYTRTGELFF,TGTGCCAGCAGCTTGGGCACATACACGAGGACCGGGGAGCTGTTTTTT
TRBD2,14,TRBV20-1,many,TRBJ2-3,CSAPQIAGTDTQYF,TGCAGTGCCCCTCAGATAGCGGGAACAGATACGCAGTATTTT
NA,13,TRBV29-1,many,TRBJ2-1,CSVVPGMINEQFF,TGCAGCGTTGTGCCGGGAATGATCAATGAGCAGTTCTTC
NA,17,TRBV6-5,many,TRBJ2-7,CASSYSNAGVLSYEQYF,TGTGCCAGCAGTTACTCCAACGCCGGGGTCCTCTCCTACGAGCAGTACTTC
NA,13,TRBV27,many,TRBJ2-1,CASSRIENNEQFF,TGTGCCAGCAGCCGAATTGAGAACAATGAGCAGTTCTTC
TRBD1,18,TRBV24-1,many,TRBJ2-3,CATSDRRTGTGKTDTQYF,TGTGCCACCAGTGACCGAAGGACCGGGACAGGGAAAACAGATACGCAGTATTTT
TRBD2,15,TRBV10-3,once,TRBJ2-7,CASSYQRGLSYEQYF,TGTGCCAGCAGTTACCAGCGGGGCTTATCCTACGAGCAGTACTTC
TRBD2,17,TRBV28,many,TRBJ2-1,CASSPSLGLAGGNEQFF,TGTGCCAGCAGCCCCTCTTTGGGACTAGCGGGGGGGAATGAGCAGTTCTTC
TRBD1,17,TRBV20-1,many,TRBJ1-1,CSARDLEGDSMNTEAFF,TGCAGTGCTAGAGATCTCGAGGGGGACAGCATGAACACTGAAGCTTTCTTT
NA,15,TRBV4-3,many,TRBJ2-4,CASSQELGESGIQYF,TGCGCCAGCAGCCAAGAATTGGGGGAGTCTGGCATTCAGTACTTC
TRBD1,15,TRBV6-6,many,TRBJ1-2,CASSLLTGGGDGYTF,TGTGCCAGCAGTTTACTGACAGGGGGCGGGGATGGCTACACCTTC
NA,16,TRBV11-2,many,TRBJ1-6,CASGMATGPDNSPLHF,TGTGCCAGCGGCATGGCTACAGGGCCCGATAATTCACCCCTCCACTTT
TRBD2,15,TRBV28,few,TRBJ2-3,CASSATSGRTDTQYF,TGTGCCAGCAGTGCGACTAGCGGGAGAACAGATACGCAGTATTTT
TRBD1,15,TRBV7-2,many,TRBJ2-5,CASSPGQGRGETQYF,TGTGCCAGCAGCCCCGGACAGGGGCGAGGGGAGACCCAGTACTTC
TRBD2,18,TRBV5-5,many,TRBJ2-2,CASSLGLAGGPNTGELFF,TGTGCCAGCAGCTTGGGCCTAGCGGGAGGGCCAAACACCGGGGAGCTGTTTTTT
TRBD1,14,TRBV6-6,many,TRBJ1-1,CASRFRQGNTEAFF,TGTGCCAGCAGATTTCGACAGGGGAACACTGAAGCTTTCTTT
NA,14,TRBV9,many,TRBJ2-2,CASSVELATGELFF,TGTGCCAGCAGCGTAGAACTCGCCACCGGGGAGCTGTTTTTT
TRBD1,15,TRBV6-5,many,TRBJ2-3,CASSLTGGMRDTQYF,TGTGCCAGCAGTTTAACAGGGGGAATGAGAGATACGCAGTATTTT